There are many counts of the clone carrying this T cell receptor beta chain. Its antigen is not known. The data belong to a study of Graves' ophthalmopathy and Graves' hyperthyroidism. For donors with ophthalmopathy, the disease showed moderate-to-severe activity, reached CAS ≥3 and NOSPECS ≥4, and had lasted under 3 months. Amplifying from RNA transcripts, the study obtained TCR beta CDR3 regions. The workflow started with a first-round RT-PCR run with HTBI primers and then moved on to a second-round multiplex PCR. TCRdb independently ran MiXCR on the multiplex PCR reads; one entry per CDR3 protein. The sample contains roughly 480,000 distinct CDR3 sequences, around an eighth of which appear only once. Study findings and constraints: The authors also found most expanded thyroid clonotypes above 0.001 frequency in blood.

This sequence was found in a woman aged 25 to 45 with Graves' ophthalmopathy. The sequenced sample consisted of blood.

CDR3 protein: CASSDLATSGYEQYF. The CDR3 DNA reads TGTGCCAGCAGCGACCTAGCAACGAGCGGGTACGAGCAGTACTTC. V and J are TRBV11-2 and TRBJ2-7; perhaps TRBD2 as D (6 bases). Trimming stripped 5 bases from V and 4 bases from J, with 18 bases between. CDR1 is SGHAT, CDR2 FQNNGV, per germline. The CDR3 spans 15 residues.